The T cell receptor (beta chain) under discussion was sequenced for a study of molecular identifiers for immune sequencing clone quantification. One entry per CDR3 protein results from TCRdb running MiXCR on the PCR reads. In the table there are around 480,000 distinct CDR3 sequences, about 25% of which are singletons. This clonotype was found many times. This CDR3 region has 12 residues. CDR1 is SGHDN, CDR2 FVKESK, per germline. Trimming left V 5 bases short and J 8 bases short, with 10 bases between. A CD8+CD4-CCR7+CD45RA+ gate was used to sort naive CD8 T cells. The chain is built from TRBV14 and TRBJ2-4; no definite D call. The origin of this receptor is a human donor in good health. Some libraries in this study had Jurkat cell RNA spiked in. Input material: naive CD8+ T cells from blood, with Jurkat cell RNA spiked in. Subset noted: FACS-sorted CD8+CD4-CCR7+CD45RA+ naive T cells. CDR3 DNA sequence: TGTGCCAGCAGCACCCAATCACACATTCAGTACTTC. It codes for CASSTQSHIQYF.